The clone carrying this T cell receptor (beta chain) came up many times. What it binds is unknown. The data stem from a study of spatial heterogeneity in lung cancer. Time point given: blood at routine non-recurrence follow-up after resection. Researchers sequenced whole RNA taken from tumor, nontumor lung or frozen PBMC without sorting. Study-wide results and caveats: Follow-up blood showed ubiquitous expanded tumor TCRs less than blood at resection did.

Deletions cut 5 bases from V and 2 bases from J, with 20 bases between. Germline lookup yields CDR1 SGHTA and CDR2 FQGNSA. The CDR3 has 17 residues. Individual TCR cDNA molecules each bore their own unique molecular identifier. TCRdb re-called the 5' RACE reads with MiXCR, one entry per CDR3 protein. The sample contains 45,000 to 65,000 distinct CDR3 sequences, roughly 7.4% of which appear only once. The V gene is TRBV7-2, the J gene TRBJ2-3; D not resolved. The source was PBMCs, collected at follow-up. The receptor was derived from a female donor with early-stage non-small cell lung cancer. The CDR3 loop reads CASSHASNRAYTDTQYF. As DNA, the CDR3 is TGTGCCAGCAGCCACGCGTCCAACCGGGCCTACACAGATACGCAGTATTTT.